A selection of T cell receptor beta chains follows, all from one sample in a study of beta chain features in type 1 diabetes. The data were produced by immunoSEQ multiplex PCR, yet TCRdb's version contains in-frame clones alone and is incomplete. The sample consists of tens of thousands of clones, over 45% of them appearing once. Sequencing input: central memory CD4+ T cells from blood. The source is a woman aged 18-29 years in good health. CDR3s include the opening cysteine and the closing phenylalanine or tryptophan. Each record gives: clone size, V gene, D gene, J gene, CDR3 protein, CDR3 DNA. The D gene is left open where the match is weak. Clone size appears in some rows only: once, few, many, or a class for an expanded clone.

few	TRBV5-4	.	TRBJ1-6	CASSLRTEPSPLHF	TGTGCCAGCAGCTTGAGGACAGAGCCATCACCCCTCCACTTT
few	TRBV7-9	.	TRBJ2-7	CASSFPGGGGGPYF	TGTGCCAGCAGCTTCCCCGGGGGAGGCGGCGGACCGTACTTC
medium-sized	TRBV7-2	.	TRBJ2-7	CASSLPNGTVRYEQYF	TGTGCCAGCAGCTTACCAAACGGGACTGTGCGCTACGAGCAGTACTTC
.	TRBV18	.	TRBJ1-5	CASSRGGNQPQHF	TGTGCCAGCTCCCGGGGGGGCAATCAGCCCCAGCATTTT
few	TRBV5-1	TRBD1	TRBJ1-4	CASRQGENEKLFF	TGCGCCAGCAGACAGGGGGAGAATGAAAAACTGTTTTTT
.	TRBV18	TRBD2	TRBJ2-1	CASSRGSGVNTYNEQFF	TGTGCCAGCTCGCGGGGGTCGGGAGTAAATACCTACAATGAGCAGTTCTTC
.	TRBV5-4	.	TRBJ1-1	CASSSDRIRNTEAFF	TGTGCCAGCAGCTCCGACAGGATTCGGAACACTGAAGCTTTCTTT
.	TRBV11-2	TRBD2	TRBJ2-3	CASSPWTRASTDTQYF	TGTGCCAGCAGCCCTTGGACTAGGGCTAGCACAGATACGCAGTATTTT
once	TRBV30	.	TRBJ2-7	CAWCPDTPYEQYF	TGTGCCTGGTGCCCTGACACCCCCTACGAGCAGTACTTC
.	TRBV5-1	.	TRBJ2-1	CASSRSRGFGSSYNEQFF	TGCGCCAGCAGTCGCTCCAGGGGATTTGGGAGCTCCTACAATGAGCAGTTCTTC
few	TRBV5-1	TRBD1	TRBJ2-7	CASSVGTVSSYEQYF	TGCGCCAGCAGCGTCGGGACAGTTAGCTCCTACGAGCAGTACTTC
.	TRBV2	.	TRBJ2-1	CASSRDSGYNEQFF	TGTGCCAGCAGCCGGGACTCGGGCTACAATGAGCAGTTCTTC
.	TRBV27	TRBD1	TRBJ2-7	CASSRGQGGSEQYF	TGTGCCAGCAGCCGGGGACAGGGGGGTTCCGAGCAGTACTTC
.	TRBV6-5	TRBD1	TRBJ2-7	CASSYRDRAYEQYF	TGTGCCAGCAGTTACCGGGACAGGGCCTACGAGCAGTACTTC
.	TRBV6-6	.	TRBJ2-4	CASSRGGGNIQYF	TGTGCCAGCAGTAGGGGAGGGGGAAACATTCAGTACTTC
.	TRBV5-5	.	TRBJ1-1	CASSSDIWNTEAFF	TGTGCCAGCAGCTCGGACATTTGGAACACTGAAGCTTTCTTT
few	TRBV25-1	.	TRBJ2-7	CASSESVGAYEQYF	TGTGCCAGCAGTGAATCGGTAGGAGCCTACGAGCAGTACTTC
.	TRBV10-3	.	TRBJ2-4	CAISESAGADLAKNIQYF	TGTGCCATCAGTGAGTCTGCGGGGGCAGACCTAGCCAAAAACATTCAGTACTTC
.	TRBV28	TRBD2	TRBJ2-1	CASSLSAGGPYNEQFF	TGTGCCAGCAGTTTATCCGCGGGGGGGCCCTACAATGAGCAGTTCTTC
.	TRBV7-9	.	TRBJ2-7	CASSLALSSYEQYF	TGTGCCAGCAGCTTAGCTCTGAGCTCCTACGAGCAGTACTTC
.	TRBV30	TRBD1	TRBJ1-6	CAWSVAGGNSPLHF	TGTGCCTGGAGTGTGGCAGGGGGGAATTCACCCCTCCACTTT
.	TRBV5-1	TRBD1	TRBJ1-1	CASSFSPAGQGDTEAFF	TGCGCCAGCAGCTTTTCTCCAGCCGGACAGGGGGACACTGAAGCTTTCTTT
few	TRBV10-1	.	TRBJ2-1	CASSESKNKQFF	TGCGCCAGCAGTGAGTCGAAAAACAAGCAGTTCTTC
.	TRBV5-1	.	TRBJ1-1	CASSPPRGIAEAFF	TGCGCCAGCAGCCCGCCCCGGGGGATCGCTGAAGCTTTCTTT
.	TRBV30	.	TRBJ1-1	CAWNRERDTEAFF	TGTGCCTGGAACAGGGAAAGGGACACTGAAGCTTTCTTT
few	TRBV7-2	.	TRBJ2-1	CASSLPSNSEQFF	TGTGCCAGCAGCTTGCCCTCTAATAGTGAGCAGTTCTTC
few	TRBV30	TRBD1	TRBJ1-2	CAWSYRGEDGYTF	TGTGCCTGGAGTTACAGGGGGGAGGATGGCTACACCTTC
.	TRBV6-5	.	TRBJ2-7	CASGRREQYF	TGTGCCAGCGGACGGAGGGAGCAGTACTTC
.	TRBV18	TRBD2	TRBJ2-1	CASSPPRLAGDRNEQFF	TGTGCCAGCTCACCACCGAGACTAGCGGGAGACCGCAATGAGCAGTTCTTC
.	TRBV27	TRBD1	TRBJ1-1	CASSLSVRGLGEAFF	TGTGCCAGCAGTTTATCGGTCAGGGGGCTTGGTGAAGCTTTCTTT
.	TRBV6-1	TRBD1	TRBJ1-1	CAGWDRRMNTEAFF	TGTGCCGGGTGGGACAGGCGTATGAACACTGAAGCTTTCTTT
.	TRBV5-4	.	TRBJ2-7	CASSLDGAGYYEQYF	TGTGCCAGCAGCTTGGATGGGGCAGGGTACTACGAGCAGTACTTC
.	TRBV4-1	TRBD2	TRBJ2-1	CASSPIPGTSGSFYNEQFF	TGCGCCAGCAGCCCGATTCCCGGGACTAGCGGGAGCTTCTACAATGAGCAGTTCTTC
.	TRBV6-5	.	TRBJ2-1	CASSYQSSSYNEQFF	TGTGCCAGCAGTTACCAGTCCAGCTCCTACAATGAGCAGTTCTTC
.	TRBV29-1	TRBD1	TRBJ1-3	CSVTGTGEGTIYF	TGCAGCGTAACCGGGACAGGGGAGGGCACCATATATTTT
.	TRBV2	.	TRBJ2-3	CASSESRDTQYF	TGTGCCAGCAGTGAATCGCGGGATACGCAGTATTTT
.	TRBV23-1	.	TRBJ1-2	CASDPQFGSNYGYTF	TGCGCCAGCGATCCGCAATTCGGGAGTAACTATGGCTACACCTTC
.	TRBV5-8	.	TRBJ2-1	CASSLLGREQFF	TGTGCCAGCAGCCTCCTAGGGAGGGAGCAGTTCTTC
.	TRBV2	TRBD2	TRBJ2-2	CASISGGITGELFF	TGTGCCAGCATCAGCGGGGGTATCACCGGGGAGCTGTTTTTT
.	TRBV10-3	.	TRBJ1-5	CAISDLSYQPQHF	TGTGCCATCAGTGATTTGAGTTATCAGCCCCAGCATTTT
.	TRBV15	.	TRBJ1-4	CATSRTGLSNEKLFF	TGTGCCACCAGCCGAACAGGGCTGTCTAATGAAAAACTGTTTTTT
few	TRBV10-3	TRBD1	TRBJ2-2	CAISERRTGDLGELFF	TGTGCCATCAGTGAGAGAAGGACAGGGGATCTCGGGGAGCTGTTTTTT
.	TRBV14	.	TRBJ2-1	CASSPALAYNEQFF	TGTGCCAGCAGCCCCGCCCTAGCCTACAATGAGCAGTTCTTC
many	TRBV6-1	.	TRBJ1-5	CASRSGGVQPQHF	TGTGCCAGCAGATCCGGGGGGGTCCAGCCCCAGCATTTT
few	TRBV7-2	.	TRBJ1-5	CASSLGPGRRQPQHF	TGTGCCAGCAGCTTAGGACCAGGGAGGCGTCAGCCCCAGCATTTT
.	TRBV18	TRBD1	TRBJ2-7	CASSRDRGPYEQYF	TGTGCCAGCTCCCGGGACAGGGGCCCCTACGAGCAGTACTTC
.	TRBV6-1	TRBD2	TRBJ2-5	CASSSRWTSLETQYF	TGTGCCAGCAGTTCACGGTGGACTAGTTTGGAGACCCAGTACTTC
few	TRBV27	.	TRBJ2-7	CASSLSTSGLARGEQYF	TGTGCCAGCAGTTTATCTACCTCGGGACTGGCTCGCGGCGAGCAGTACTTC
once	TRBV4-1	TRBD1	TRBJ2-5	CASSARTGNEGKTQYF	TGCGCCAGCAGTGCCCGGACAGGGAATGAGGGGAAGACCCAGTACTTC
.	TRBV7-2	.	TRBJ2-5	CASSLGQSYLSETQYF	TGTGCCAGCAGCTTAGGACAGTCTTATTTGTCAGAGACCCAGTACTTC
.	TRBV5-4	TRBD1	TRBJ2-1	CASSLIKDTGGHNEQFF	TGTGCCAGCAGCTTGATAAAGGACACAGGGGGCCACAATGAGCAGTTCTTC
.	TRBV7-9	.	TRBJ2-3	CASSRTDRSADTQYF	TGTGCCAGCAGCCGGACAGACAGGTCTGCAGATACGCAGTATTTT